Described below is a single T cell receptor beta chain sequence and its context. Its antigen is undetermined. The primer mix had 60 Vbeta and 13 Jbeta primers. Generated by immunoSEQ multiplex PCR, the TCRdb table keeps only in-frame clones and is missing some. Of 170,000 or so clones listed, 80% were seen once; the top ten hold less than 9%. This record comes from a study of cytomegalovirus exposure and HLA in healthy donors. Findings and caveats of the study: Another analysis was done later, and it associated 16,951 TCR beta sequences with HLA alleles at 0.05 false discovery rate.

Germline assignment: CDR1 SNHLY and CDR2 FYNNEI. The CDR3 extends over 15 amino acids. Trimming removed 8 bases at V and 6 bases at J, with 20 bases between. The rearrangement joins TRBV2 to TRBJ1-3; a weak D match, TRBD1 (6 bases). The receptor was derived from a man younger than 45 in good health and CMV-seropositive. Input material: PBMCs. The CDR3 spells CASCPTGRQANTIYF. Written as DNA, the CDR3 is TGTGCCAGCTGCCCCACGGGGAGACAGGCAAACACCATATATTTT.